These 21 T cell receptor beta chains were all obtained from the same sample, sequenced in a study of T cell responses to AZD1222 COVID-19 vaccine. Sequencing was performed with immunoSEQ multiplex PCR; in TCRdb, only in-frame clones are kept and a portion is missing. The sample has 100,000 to 150,000 clones, under 90% seen once. The input for sequencing was peripheral blood, taken on day 0 of AZD1222 vaccination. These receptors originate from an adult in good health.

Only one count was recorded for this clone. The rearrangement uses TRBV2 and TRBJ1-6; D ambiguous. The CDR3 runs 12 residues. V gave up 4 bases and J gave up 6 bases, with 4 bases separating them. CDR1 and CDR2 (germline): SNHLY, FYNNEI. The CDR3 region is CASSGPNSPLHF. The CDR3 DNA follows: TGTGCCAGCAGTGGACCTAATTCACCCCTCCACTTT.

This chain links TRBV2 with TRBJ1-1; TRBD1 matches 7 bases. The CDR3 totals 15 residues. The ends lost 7 bases at V and 8 bases at J; junction bases unmatched: 16. CDR1 is SNHLY and CDR2 is FYNNEI in the germline V gene. The CDR3 DNA reads as TGTGCCAGCATCAGTCCCGACAGGGCTGAAGGAGAAGCTTTCTTT. This gives the protein CASISPDRAEGEAFF.

The V call is TRBV27, the J call TRBJ2-1, with TRBD1 as a possible D gene (5 bases). Germline V CDR1 and CDR2: MNHEY, SMNVEV (reference sequence). The CDR3 loop spans 13 amino acids. Trimming took off 1 base at V and 9 bases at J, with 10 bases between the two ends. CDR3 loop: CASSLFQGSEQFF. CDR3 DNA: TGTGCCAGCAGTTTATTCCAGGGCAGTGAGCAGTTCTTC.

This sequence joins TRBV6-2 or TRBV6-3 and TRBJ1-5, with D maybe TRBD1 (5 bases). The CDR3 totals 14 residues. CDR1 and CDR2 (germline): MNHEY, SVGEGT. V lost 3 bases and J lost 5, with 11 bases in between. CDR3 bases: TGTGCCAGCAGTTATTGGGGGGTTCATCAGCCCCAGCATTTT. It is translated as CASSYWGVHQPQHF.

The chain combines TRBV10-3 with TRBJ1-3; tentative D call: TRBD1 (6 bases). The germline CDR1 and CDR2 sequences are ENHRY and SYGVKD. This CDR3 has 15 residues. Trimming removed 6 bases at V and 8 bases at J, with 20 bases between. The CDR3 DNA reads as TGTGCCATCAGGAACCTGGACAGACTCGACGACACCATATATTTT. Amino acids: CAIRNLDRLDDTIYF.

This chain uses TRBV7-2 with TRBJ1-2; no clear D. Trimming pared 5 bases from V and 2 bases from J, leaving 3 bases between. Germline V gene data show CDR1 as SGHTA and CDR2 as FQGNSA. The CDR3 is 11 amino acids. CDR3 bases: TGTGCCAGCAGCATCAACTATGGCTACACCTTC. It yields the protein CASSINYGYTF. Filled out from reference TRBV7-2 and TRBJ1-2, the complete variable domain reads GAGVSQSPSNKVTEKGKDVELRCDPISGHTALYWYRQSLGQGLEFLIYFQGNSAPDKSGLPSDRFSAERTGGSVSTLTIQRTQQEDSAVYLCASSINYGYTFGSGTRLTVV.

The rearrangement uses TRBV6-4 and TRBJ1-1; D is possibly TRBD1 (5 bases). Between the trimmed V and J ends, which lost 0 bases and 4 bases, there was a span of 9 bases. Germline CDR1 reads MRHNA; CDR2 reads SNTAGT. There are 14 residues in the CDR3. The CDR3 region has the DNA TGTGCCAGCAGTGACTCCGGGGGTTGCACTGAAGCTTTCTTT. This gives the protein CASSDSGGCTEAFF.

This sequence joins TRBV15 and TRBJ1-2; D is possibly TRBD1 (5 bases). The CDR3 length is 12 residues. Germline V gives CDR1 LNHNV, CDR2 YYDKDF (reference sequence). Trimming left V 6 bases short and J 5 bases short, with 10 bases between. This CDR3 is CATRQRGYGYTF. Here the CDR3 DNA reads TGTGCCACCAGGCAAAGGGGATATGGCTACACCTTC. The full variable domain, completed using reference TRBV15 and TRBJ1-2, is DAMVIQNPRYQVTQFGKPVTLSCSQTLNHNVMYWYQQKSSQAPKLLFHYYDKDFNNEADTPDNFQSRRPNTSFCFLDIRSPGLGDTAMYLCATRQRGYGYTFGSGTRLTVV.

This clone occurred once. The chain has TRBV6-6 and TRBJ2-1, with 8 positions matching TRBD2. J was trimmed by 5 bases and V by 8 bases; bases with no gene match: 14. CDR3 size: 16 residues. Germline V gene data show CDR1 as MNHNY and CDR2 as SVGAGI (reference sequence). CDR3 sequence (DNA): TGTGCCAGCGGATCAGGAAGCGGGGGACACAACAATGAGCAGTTCTTC. It codes for CASGSGSGGHNNEQFF.

There are a few counts of this clone. The chain is built from TRBV19 and TRBJ1-5, with D possibly being TRBD1 (6 bases). V lost 3 bases and J lost 3, with 12 bases in between. The CDR3 loop spans 15 amino acids. From germline, CDR1 is LNHDA and CDR2 SQIVND (reference sequence). Here the CDR3 DNA reads TGTGCCAGTAGTATTTCAGGACAGATCAATCAGCCCCAGCATTTT. Translation gives CASSISGQINQPQHF.

This sequence joins TRBV28 and TRBJ2-5, with 12 nucleotides matching TRBD1. J gave up 5 bases and V 8 bases, and 9 bases lay outside the gene matches. The CDR3 loop spans 15 amino acids. From germline, CDR1 is MDHEN and CDR2 SYDVKM. CDR3 sequence reads: CASRDRGLMEETQYF. CDR3 DNA: TGTGCCAGCCGGGACAGGGGGCTAATGGAGGAGACCCAGTACTTC.

The J gene is TRBJ1-1, the V gene TRBV7-7, with D unclear. The germline V and J ends were trimmed by 5 bases and 4 bases, with 8 bases remaining between them. The CDR3 is 12 residues long. Germline CDR1 SSHAT, CDR2 FNYEAQ (reference sequence). Here the CDR3 reads CASSLQVTEAFF. The CDR3 coding sequence is TGTGCCAGCAGCCTCCAGGTCACTGAAGCTTTCTTT.

This clone is medium-sized (0.01 to 0.1%). The gene calls are TRBV7-9 and TRBJ2-2; D is unresolved. Germline V gene lookup returns CDR1 SEHNR and CDR2 FQNEAQ (reference sequence). Trimming left V 5 bases short and J 0 bases short, with 7 bases between. The CDR3 is 14 residues long. CDR3 protein: CASSLTTNTGELFF. CDR3 bases: TGTGCCAGCAGCCTCACTACGAACACCGGGGAGCTGTTTTTT. The variable domain in full, with the rest retrieved from reference TRBV7-9 and TRBJ2-2, is DTGVSQNPRHKITKRGQNVTFRCDPISEHNRLYWYRQTLGQGPEFLTYFQNEAQLEKSRLLSDRFSAERPKGSFSTLEIQRTEQGDSAMYLCASSLTTNTGELFFGEGSRLTVL.

This chain links TRBV5-1 with TRBJ1-6; a weak D match, TRBD1 (5 bases). Germline V gives CDR1 SGHRS, CDR2 YFSETQ. The germline V and J ends were trimmed by 2 bases and 9 bases, with 15 bases remaining between them. The CDR3 has 15 residues. The CDR3 is CASSLLAGRGSPLHF. The DNA of the CDR3 is TGCGCCAGCAGCTTATTGGCAGGGCGCGGTTCACCCCTCCACTTT.

The chain joins TRBV7-2 to TRBJ1-5; D may be TRBD1 (5 bases). The germline V gene encodes CDR1 SGHTA and CDR2 FQGNSA. The V and J ends lost 5 bases and 6 bases respectively, with 14 bases between them. This CDR3 spans 14 amino acids. DNA of the CDR3: TGTGCCAGCAGCGTTGGGGATGGGGGTCAGCCCCAGCATTTT. This translates into CASSVGDGGQPQHF.

The genes are TRBV7-2 and TRBJ2-7, with TRBD2 identical over 7 bases. CDR3 size: 16 residues. Germline-derived CDR1 and CDR2 are SGHTA and FQGNSA. Germline trimming cut 1 base from V and 0 bases from J; bases unmatched to any gene: 6. CDR3 loop: CASSLGPAGSSYEQYF. CDR3 bases: TGTGCCAGCAGCTTAGGCCCAGCGGGGTCCTCCTACGAGCAGTACTTC.

The V gene is TRBV3-1 (or the pseudogene TRBV3-2), the J gene TRBJ2-1; TRBD1 aligns across 7 bases. Trimming removed 4 bases from V and 7 bases from J; junction bases left unmatched: 4. Looked up from germline, CDR1 is LGHDT and CDR2 is YNNKEL (reference sequence). The CDR3 is made up of 13 amino acids. DNA for the CDR3: TGTGCCAGCAGCCCCGGGACAGTTAATGAGCAGTTCTTC. It is translated as CASSPGTVNEQFF.

V and J are TRBV6-5 and TRBJ1-2; maybe TRBD1 (6 bases). This CDR3 spans 13 amino acids. The V and J ends lost 6 bases and 6 bases respectively, with 14 bases between them. CDR1 and CDR2 (germline): MNHEY, SVGAGI. The CDR3 nucleotides are TGTGCCAGCAGCCCGGGGGCCTCCAATGGCTACACCTTC. Amino acid sequence: CASSPGASNGYTF.

The chain recombines TRBV10-3 with TRBJ1-3; no firm D call. The CDR3 length is 14 residues. V was clipped by 10 bases and J by 5 bases, with 18 bases between them. Germline V lookup: CDR1 ENHRY, CDR2 SYGVKD. The CDR3 bases are TGTGCCAGCCGTGGGGTCCAAGGACGAAACACCATATATTTT. It yields the protein CASRGVQGRNTIYF.

This CDR3 is CASSVGYNEQFF. The CDR3 region has the DNA TGTGCCAGCAGCGTAGGCTACAATGAGCAGTTCTTC. The J gene is TRBJ2-1, the V gene TRBV9; no definite D call. Trimming took 0 bases from V and 3 from J, leaving 1 base between them. Germline CDR1 SGDLS, CDR2 YYNGEE. The CDR3 spans 12 residues.

The V call is TRBV9, the J call TRBJ1-1; D remains ambiguous. This CDR3 is built from 14 residues. In germline, CDR1 is SGDLS, CDR2 YYNGEE. V lost 4 bases and J lost 6, with 16 bases in between. The CDR3 loop is CASSRIGSSAEAFF. The CDR3, as DNA: TGTGCCAGCAGCCGCATTGGCAGCTCCGCTGAAGCTTTCTTT.